One and the same sample provided the 10 T cell receptor beta chains below, sequenced in a study of shared clonotypes between healthy human individuals. Assay: immunoSEQ multiplex PCR; the TCRdb copy retains only in-frame clones and omits some. There are about 460,000 clones in the sample; roughly three quarters occur only once, and around 11% lies in the top ten. The material sequenced was PBMCs. Receptors originate from a middle-aged woman in good health. Some clones in this sample may be carry-over from other donors' samples.

The CDR3 spells CASSLRSSGSAETQYF. The CDR3 DNA follows: TGTGCCAGCAGTTTAAGGTCTAGCGGGAGTGCAGAGACCCAGTACTTC. The gene calls are TRBV6-6 and TRBJ2-5; the match to TRBD2 covers 10 bases. CDR1 MNHNY and CDR2 SVGAGI come from the germline V gene (reference sequence). Unmatched junction bases numbered 9, after V lost 4 bases and J lost 4 bases. The CDR3 has 16 amino acids.

The gene calls are TRBV19 and TRBJ2-2, with 8 bases aligning to TRBD1. With 7 bases clipped from V and 4 bases from J, the junction kept 14 bases outside the gene matches. The CDR3 runs 17 residues. Germline CDR1 is LNHDA and CDR2 is SQIVND (reference sequence). CDR3 protein: CASNGFGQGASTGELFF. The CDR3 nucleotides read TGTGCCAGTAACGGATTCGGCCAGGGGGCCAGCACCGGGGAGCTGTTTTTT.

On this clone: A far larger clone is a single base away, which makes a read error likely. The chain links TRBV4-1 to TRBJ2-5; 7 bases map to TRBD2. CDR1 is MGHRA, CDR2 YSYEKL, per germline. The V segment lost 4 bases and the J segment 4 bases; nucleotides outside the gene matches: 6. This CDR3 comprises 14 residues. The CDR3 here is CASSRGTNPETQYF. Here the CDR3 DNA reads TGCGCCAGCAGCCGAGGGACTAATCCAGAGACCCAGTACTTC.

This clone was detected only a few times. V usage is TRBV7-9 and J usage is TRBJ1-2, with no clear D. The CDR3 covers 16 residues. Germline loops: CDR1 SEHNR, CDR2 FQNEAQ (reference sequence). Trimming took off 7 bases at V and 4 bases at J, with 22 bases between the two ends. The CDR3 here is CASTSGTSIWIYGYTF. In DNA form, the CDR3 reads TGTGCCAGCACCTCCGGTACCTCTATTTGGATCTATGGCTACACCTTC.

The rearrangement joins TRBV2 to TRBJ2-5; possibly TRBD2 for D (6 bases). Trimming left V 7 bases short and J 5 bases short, with 11 bases between. Germline V gene sequence: CDR1 SNHLY, CDR2 FYNNEI. CDR3 length: 12 amino acids. The chain's CDR3 is CASTGVGETQYF. The CDR3 DNA sequence: TGTGCCAGCACGGGGGTGGGGGAGACCCAGTACTTC.

This sequence joins TRBV4-2 and TRBJ1-2; the match to TRBD1 covers 8 bases. Germline V gene data show CDR1 as LGHNA and CDR2 as YNFKEQ. The CDR3 runs 16 residues. The trim removed 0 bases at V and 4 bases at J, leaving 7 bases unmatched. The CDR3 loop reads CASSQEKGQAIYGYTF. In nucleotides, the CDR3 is TGTGCCAGCAGCCAAGAAAAGGGACAGGCTATCTATGGCTACACCTTC.

In its sample, this clone was seen a few times. The chain has TRBV28 and TRBJ1-2, with D possibly being TRBD1 (5 bases). Trimming took off 3 bases at V and 2 bases at J, with 10 bases between the two ends. CDR1 and CDR2 from the germline V gene are MDHEN and SYDVKM. This CDR3 comprises 14 residues. The DNA for the CDR3 is TGTGCCAGCAGTTTGCCCGGGACCAACTATGGCTACACCTTC. This codes for CASSLPGTNYGYTF.

The V call is TRBV4-1, the J call TRBJ2-7; 8 bases match TRBD2. Germline loops: CDR1 MGHRA, CDR2 YSYEKL. The CDR3 consists of 15 residues. J was trimmed by 6 bases and V by 1 base; bases with no gene match: 8. CDR3 sequence (DNA): TGCGCCAGCAGCCAAGTTCGACTAGCGATTTTCGAGCAGTACTTC. It is translated as CASSQVRLAIFEQYF.

The V and J genes are TRBV2 and TRBJ1-2; D remains unclear. There are 13 residues in the CDR3. With 6 bases removed from V and 6 bases from J, the gap between germline ends came to 14 bases. Per the germline V gene, CDR1 is SNHLY and CDR2 is FYNNEI. The CDR3 DNA reads TGTGCCAGCAGAGCCTACGCCGGCGATGGCTACACCTTC. Its protein is CASRAYAGDGYTF.

V usage is TRBV19 and J usage is TRBJ1-1, with unresolved D. The CDR3 contains 13 residues. The germline V gene has CDR1 LNHDA and CDR2 SQIVND (reference sequence). Between the trimmed V and J ends, which lost 5 bases and 3 bases, there was a span of 10 bases. The chain's CDR3 is CASSFDTDTEAFF. The CDR3 nucleotides read TGTGCCAGTAGTTTCGACACCGACACTGAAGCTTTCTTT. The full variable domain, with the rest looked up from reference TRBV19 and TRBJ1-1, is DGGITQSPKYLFRKEGQNVTLSCEQNLNHDAMYWYRQDPGQGLRLIYYSQIVNDFQKGDIAEGYSVSREKKESFPLTVTSAQKNPTAFYLCASSFDTDTEAFFGQGTRLTVV.